The rows below give T cell receptor beta chains drawn from one sample of a study of shared clonotypes between healthy human individuals. Profiled with immunoSEQ multiplex PCR; TCRdb holds only in-frame clones, not every one. The sample has more than 2 million clones, roughly 95% seen once. Material for sequencing was naive CD4+ T cells sorted from blood. These receptors came from a man aged 18 to 35 in good health. Both conserved end residues are trimmed from each CDR3. A D gene is named only where the DNA matches it firmly.

v_gene	j_gene	d_gene	CDR3aa
TRBV5-6	TRBJ1-2	TRBD1	ASSLVGQGANYGYT
TRBV7-2	TRBJ1-1	-	ASSLEGTNTEAF
TRBV25-1	TRBJ2-5	-	ASSGQIGETQY
TRBV18	TRBJ2-1	-	ASSQPWGVVGHYNEQF
TRBV30	TRBJ1-1	TRBD1	ALTGGRNTEAF
TRBV6-5	TRBJ1-2	TRBD1	ASSYRDRGTYGYT
TRBV6-4	TRBJ1-2	-	ASSPDGLNYGYT
TRBV11-2	TRBJ2-1	TRBD2	ASSLDRGSGVVSYNEQF
TRBV28	TRBJ1-1	TRBD1	ASSGTGLMNTEAF
TRBV2	TRBJ2-2	-	ASSVLRGGTGELF
TRBV4-1	TRBJ2-7	-	ASSPDRSEQY
TRBV30	TRBJ2-7	TRBD1	AWAQGQAYEQY
TRBV6-6	TRBJ2-7	-	ASSYSGGASSYEQY
TRBV18	TRBJ2-7	TRBD1	ASSQGQGAIEQY
TRBV7-2	TRBJ2-7	-	ASSQDRYSYEQY
TRBV18	TRBJ2-7	TRBD1	ASSPGTGPEQY
TRBV10-1	TRBJ2-7	TRBD1	ASSASGTGKNEQY
TRBV18	TRBJ2-3	-	ASSPGQIISSTDTQY
TRBV6-4	TRBJ2-2	-	ASSDSTDSNTGELF
TRBV5-1	TRBJ2-5	-	ASSLAGGTQETQY
TRBV9	TRBJ2-7	-	ASSRSGASYEQY
TRBV7-9	TRBJ2-1	-	AINLGEYNEQF
TRBV5-1	TRBJ2-2	TRBD1	ASSQQGEPNTGELF